This T cell receptor (beta chain) was identified during a study of technical replicates of blood from a handful of donors listed by TCRdb under 2017. Note on this clone: The clone's antigen remains unknown. No base qualities exist here, and no much larger clone lies one base off it.

Measured from the cysteine to the phenylalanine, the CDR3 is 13 residues long. Kept here is only the CDR3 DNA, which spans 39 bases and is read in frame from base 1. Based on the germline V gene (reference sequence), the CDR1 and CDR2 sequences are MNHEY and SMNVEV. V drops 6 bases and J drops 3 bases, leaving 12 bases in between. Libraries were built with the immunoSEQ multiplex PCR assay. TCRdb obtained this table from immuneACCESS and retained in-frame rearrangements with V and J assigned. These tables miss some clones; where compared with another copy, unresolved V genes account for less than half of the shortfall, and the remainder is unexplained. This sample gives approximately 94,000 clones in total; almost 97% of them show up just once. Approximately 0.35% of the sample goes to the ten largest clones.

The chain was built from TRBV27 and TRBJ2-7; TRBD1 is a possible D gene, resting on 6 matching bases. Specimen: T cells isolated from PBMCs. The receptor's source is a human donor in good health. The DNA sequence is as follows: TGTGCCAGCAGAGGGGGACCCTACTACGAGCAGTACTTC. Translated, it gives CASRGGPYYEQYF.